These 18 T cell receptor beta chains share one sample of origin, sequenced in a study of human T cells and chemical hapten exposure. Indicated time point: patch test 1, 2 weeks after DPC sensitization. Treatment reported: therapeutic diphenylcyclopropenone sensitization with weekly scalp DPC. TCRdb independently ran MiXCR on the RACE reads; one entry per CDR3 protein. The table includes tens of thousands of distinct CDR3 sequences, around 10% detected once. This sample comprised whole blood, obtained in connection with sensitization to the hapten diphenylcyclopropenone (DPC). The origin of the receptors is a woman between 45 and 65 years old with alopecia areata. Some clones in this sample may be carry-over from other donors' samples.

On this clonotype: A much larger clone is a single base away; this may be a read error. The J gene is TRBJ2-1, the V gene TRBV7-9, with 7 bases fitting TRBD2. V gave up 6 bases and J gave up 10 bases; unmatched junction bases: 12. CDR1 is SEHNR and CDR2 is FQNEAQ in the germline V gene (reference sequence). The CDR3 is made up of 14 amino acids. The CDR3 sequence is CASSEASGGNEQFF. The CDR3, as DNA: TGTGCCAGCAGTGAAGCTAGCGGAGGGAACGAGCAGTTCTTC.

The gene calls are TRBV9 and TRBJ1-5; 7 bases line up with TRBD1. J gave up 2 bases and V 0 bases, and 2 bases lay outside the gene matches. CDR1 is SGDLS and CDR2 is YYNGEE in the germline V gene. The CDR3 spans 15 residues. The CDR3 spells CASSVGDSGNQPQHF. Here the CDR3 DNA reads TGTGCCAGCAGCGTAGGGGACAGCGGCAATCAGCCCCAGCATTTT.

V usage is TRBV5-5 and J usage is TRBJ2-1; 9 nucleotides match TRBD1. The V segment lost 5 bases and the J segment 4 bases; nucleotides outside the gene matches: 10. Germline CDR1 SGHKS, CDR2 YYEKEE (reference sequence). CDR3 length equals 16 residues. CDR3 amino acids: CASSSLPGQGYNEQFF. The CDR3 DNA follows: TGTGCCAGCAGTTCACTCCCGGGACAGGGTTACAATGAGCAGTTCTTC.

This clonotype was picked up a small number of times. The chain couples TRBV29-1 to TRBJ2-7; 11 bases align to TRBD2. V lost 5 bases and J lost 2; bases outside the gene matches: 11. The CDR3 is made up of 16 amino acids. Germline assignment: CDR1 SQVTM and CDR2 ANQGSEA. CDR3 bases: TGCAGCGTTAGGTTTACTAGCGGGAGCCAAGCCTACGAGCAGTACTTC. It encodes CSVRFTSGSQAYEQYF.

This clonotype was counted only a few times. V usage is TRBV29-1 and J usage is TRBJ1-1; D might be TRBD1 (5 bases). This CDR3 comprises 15 residues. Looked up from germline, CDR1 is SQVTM and CDR2 is ANQGSEA. The V end was cut by 6 bases, the J end by 3 bases, with 20 bases between. The CDR3 sequence: CSVDGGPRGYTEAFF. In DNA, the CDR3 is TGCAGCGTCGACGGGGGTCCCCGAGGGTACACTGAAGCTTTCTTT.

This rearrangement joins TRBV5-1 to TRBJ2-1; 8 positions match TRBD1. The CDR3 runs 15 residues. Germline loops: CDR1 SGHRS, CDR2 YFSETQ. The trim removed 4 bases at V and 8 bases at J, leaving 11 bases unmatched. CDR3 loop: CASSSAGGGFHEQFF. CDR3 bases: TGCGCCAGCAGCAGCGCAGGGGGCGGGTTCCATGAGCAGTTCTTC.

This chain's CDR3 is CASSPPSQYEQYF. Here the CDR3 DNA reads TGTGCCAGCTCACCACCGAGTCAGTACGAGCAGTACTTC. The J gene is TRBJ2-7, the V gene TRBV18; no clear D. The CDR3 sequence is 13 residues long. Germline lookup yields CDR1 KGHSH and CDR2 LQKENI. V lost 0 bases to trimming and J lost 4 bases, with 7 bases between them.

This clonotype was counted a few times. The rearrangement links TRBV11-2 to TRBJ2-7, with a tentative D call TRBD2 (5 bases). The CDR3 runs to 14 residues. Per the germline V gene, CDR1 is SGHAT and CDR2 is FQNNGV. V dropped 4 bases and J dropped 0 bases, with 10 bases sitting between them. The CDR3 loop is CASSSERTSYEQYF. In DNA, the CDR3 is TGTGCCAGCAGCTCCGAGCGGACCTCCTACGAGCAGTACTTC.

This clonotype was found a few times. The rearrangement uses TRBV13 and TRBJ2-3, with 10 bases aligning to TRBD2. The germline CDR1 and CDR2 sequences are PRHDT and FYEKMQ (reference sequence). The CDR3 loop spans 17 amino acids. J was trimmed by 0 bases and V by 5 bases; bases with no gene match: 8. The CDR3 sequence: CASSVPRTSGSTDTQYF. As DNA, the CDR3 is TGTGCCAGCAGCGTCCCGAGGACTAGCGGAAGCACAGATACGCAGTATTTT.

This clonotype was seen only a few times. The J gene is TRBJ1-1, the V gene TRBV29-1; unclear D gene. Germline V gene sequence: CDR1 SQVTM, CDR2 ANQGSEA. The CDR3 has 12 amino acids. The V and J ends lost 8 bases and 5 bases respectively, with 15 bases between them. The DNA for the CDR3 is TGCAGCCCTACGGAGTTGGGGACTGAAGCTTTCTTT. It is translated as CSPTELGTEAFF.

V is TRBV11-3 and J is TRBJ2-7; 10 bases map to TRBD1. Trimming at V came to 5 bases and at J to 5 bases, leaving 6 bases not matched to a gene. Looked up from germline, CDR1 is SGHNT and CDR2 is YENEEA. This CDR3 contains 14 residues. The chain's CDR3 is CASSPGTGVHEQYF. CDR3 bases: TGTGCCAGCAGCCCCGGGACAGGGGTTCACGAGCAGTACTTC.

This clonotype came up many times. The rearrangement uses TRBV11-3 and TRBJ2-3, with D uncertain. The V gene lost 1 base and the J gene lost 6 bases, with 8 bases spanning the gap. Per the germline V gene, CDR1 is SGHNT and CDR2 is YENEEA. This CDR3 has 13 residues. CDR3 sequence: CASSLGEVDTQYF. DNA for the CDR3: TGTGCCAGCAGCTTAGGAGAGGTGGATACGCAGTATTTT.

This clonotype came up a few times. This chain joins TRBV29-1 and TRBJ2-4; 10 nucleotides line up with TRBD2. Germline-derived CDR1 and CDR2 are SQVTM and ANQGSEA. The J segment lost 8 bases and the V segment lost 7 bases, leaving 14 bases of the junction unmatched. The CDR3 is 15 residues long. The CDR3 sequence is CSATRGGLAGDIQYF. DNA for the CDR3: TGCAGCGCCACCCGAGGGGGGCTAGCGGGGGACATTCAGTACTTC. The variable domain in full, completed from reference TRBV29-1 and TRBJ2-4, reads SAVISQKPSRDICQRGTSLTIQCQVDSQVTMMFWYRQQPGQSLTLIATANQGSEATYESGFVIDKFPISRPNLTFSTLTVSNMSPEDSSIYLCSATRGGLAGDIQYFGAGTRLSVL.

The chain carries TRBV29-1 and TRBJ1-1; a possible D gene is TRBD1 (5 bases). The CDR3 loop spans 13 amino acids. The V end was cut by 5 bases, the J end by 6 bases, with 16 bases between. Germline CDR1 is SQVTM and CDR2 is ANQGSEA. CDR3 DNA: TGCAGCGTTCAGACGGGGACCCCCTCTGAAGCTTTCTTT. This translates into CSVQTGTPSEAFF.

This clonotype was recorded at least ten times. The chain's CDR3 is CASSLAAGGLAYEQYF. CDR3 nucleotides: TGTGCCAGCAGCTTAGCTGCAGGGGGACTTGCCTACGAGCAGTACTTC. V is TRBV7-6 and J is TRBJ2-7; a possible D gene is TRBD1 (7 bases). The CDR3 length is 16 residues. The germline V gene has CDR1 SGHVS and CDR2 FNYEAQ. Trimming took 0 bases from V and 2 from J, leaving 14 bases between them. Based on the CDR3 plus reference TRBV7-6 and TRBJ2-7, the full variable domain is GAGVSQSPRYKVTKRGQDVALRCDPISGHVSLYWYRQALGQGPEFLTYFNYEAQQDKSGLPNDRFSAERPEGSISTLTIQRTEQRDSAMYRCASSLAAGGLAYEQYFGPGTRLTVT.

The gene calls are TRBV28 and TRBJ2-7; D might be TRBD1 or TRBD2, each matching 5 bases. The CDR3 is made up of 15 amino acids. In germline, CDR1 is MDHEN, CDR2 SYDVKM. Trimming cost V 5 bases and J 2 bases, with 16 bases left between them. CDR3: CASSPPGPYPYEQYF. CDR3 in DNA: TGTGCCAGCAGTCCCCCGGGACCCTACCCCTACGAGCAGTACTTC. The full variable domain, in which reference TRBV28 and TRBJ2-7 provide the parts outside the CDR3, is DVKVTQSSRYLVKRTGEKVFLECVQDMDHENMFWYRQDPGLGLRLIYFSYDVKMKEKGDIPEGYSVSREKKERFSLILESASTNQTSMYLCASSPPGPYPYEQYFGPGTRLTVT.

The chain uses TRBV18 and TRBJ1-1; D remains unclear. The CDR3 totals 15 residues. Trimming removed 1 base at V and 1 base at J, with 10 bases between. Looked up from germline, CDR1 is KGHSH and CDR2 is LQKENI. CDR3 sequence reads: CASSPHLGKNTEAFF. The CDR3 nucleotides are TGTGCCAGCTCACCACACTTAGGGAAGAACACTGAAGCTTTCTTT.

This clonotype was picked up many times. The gene calls are TRBV5-1 and TRBJ2-4; D gene uncertain. In germline, CDR1 is SGHRS, CDR2 YFSETQ. The CDR3 is 13 amino acids. Trimming took off 0 bases at V and 5 bases at J, with 6 bases between the two ends. The CDR3 nucleotides read TGCGCCAGCAGCTTGGGGGCAGAAAACATTCAGTACTTC. It codes for CASSLGAENIQYF.